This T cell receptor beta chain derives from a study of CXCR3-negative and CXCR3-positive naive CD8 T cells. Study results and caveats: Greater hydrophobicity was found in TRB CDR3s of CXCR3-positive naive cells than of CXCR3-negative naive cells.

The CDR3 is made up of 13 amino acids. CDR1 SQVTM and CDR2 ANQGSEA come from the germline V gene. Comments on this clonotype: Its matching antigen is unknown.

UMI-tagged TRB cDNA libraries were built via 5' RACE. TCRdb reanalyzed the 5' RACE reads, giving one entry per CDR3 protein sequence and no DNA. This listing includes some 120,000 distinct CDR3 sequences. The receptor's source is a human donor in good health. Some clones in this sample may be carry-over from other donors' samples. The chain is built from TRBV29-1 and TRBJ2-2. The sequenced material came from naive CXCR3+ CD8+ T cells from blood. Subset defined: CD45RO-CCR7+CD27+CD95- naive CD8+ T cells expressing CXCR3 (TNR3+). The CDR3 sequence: CSVDSANTGELFF.